What follows is one TCR beta chain and its context. Its antigen is not known. The record originates from a study of cytomegalovirus exposure and HLA in healthy donors. Turning to the study itself: Of 398 genotyped donors, around 76% clustered with self-reported Caucasian donors. Study-wide results and limits: In a later analysis, across HLA loci, associated TCR counts were highest for DRB1, lowest for HLA-C. Relative to the approximately 670-donor mean, N-insertions were reportedly fewer in an Asian-associated ancestry cluster in a later analysis.

V was cut by 2 bases and J by 6 bases, with 11 bases left in between. The CDR3 runs 13 residues. CDR1 is SGHDT and CDR2 is YYEEEE in the germline V gene. The PCR made use of 60 Vbeta and 13 Jbeta primers. Clones were sequenced by immunoSEQ multiplex PCR, and TCRdb holds only the in-frame ones, with some missing. The data hold about 180,000 clones, with around 80% observed a single time. The chain joins TRBV5-6 to TRBJ1-2; TRBD1 is a possible D gene (5 bases). Specimen: PBMCs. The clonotype originates from a man between 18 and 29 years old in good health and CMV-seronegative. CDR3 in amino acids: CASSFEGADGYTF. The CDR3 DNA follows: TGTGCCAGCAGCTTTGAAGGGGCGGATGGCTACACCTTC.